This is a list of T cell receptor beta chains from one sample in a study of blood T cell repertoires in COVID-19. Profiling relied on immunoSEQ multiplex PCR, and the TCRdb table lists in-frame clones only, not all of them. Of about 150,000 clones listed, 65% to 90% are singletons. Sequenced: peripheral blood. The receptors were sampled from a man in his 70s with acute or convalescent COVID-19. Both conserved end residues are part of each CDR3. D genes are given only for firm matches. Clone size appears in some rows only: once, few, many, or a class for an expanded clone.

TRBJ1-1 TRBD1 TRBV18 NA CASSRGQGLNTEAFF TGTGCCAGCTCACGCGGACAGGGATTGAACACTGAAGCTTTCTTT
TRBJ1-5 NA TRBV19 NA CASSIGRDQPQHF TGTGCCAGTAGTATTGGGAGGGATCAGCCCCAGCATTTT
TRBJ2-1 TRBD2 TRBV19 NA CASSIDRSGLAGTYNEQFF TGTGCCAGTAGTATAGATCGTAGTGGACTAGCGGGGACCTACAATGAGCAGTTCTTC
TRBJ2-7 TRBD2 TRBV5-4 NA CASSPLGGSSYEQYF TGTGCCAGCAGCCCCCTCGGGGGGAGCTCCTACGAGCAGTACTTC
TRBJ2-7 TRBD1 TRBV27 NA CASSSGQGLYEQYF TGTGCCAGCAGTTCCGGACAGGGCTTATACGAGCAGTACTTC
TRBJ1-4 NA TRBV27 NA CASSMWATNEKLFF TGTGCCAGCAGTATGTGGGCCACTAATGAAAAACTGTTTTTT
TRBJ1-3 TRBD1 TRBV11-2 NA CASSLRTGSGNTIYF TGTGCCAGCAGCTTACGGACAGGGTCAGGAAACACCATATATTTT
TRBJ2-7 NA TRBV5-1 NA CASSLEPRVEQYF TGCGCCAGCAGCTTGGAGCCCCGGGTGGAGCAGTACTTC
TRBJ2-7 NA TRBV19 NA CASTDARLASSSYEQYF TGTGCCAGTACCGATGCCAGGCTAGCGTCGAGCTCCTACGAGCAGTACTTC
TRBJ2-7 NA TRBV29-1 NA CSVCRTGFYDEQYF TGCAGCGTCTGTCGAACAGGCTTCTATGACGAGCAGTACTTC
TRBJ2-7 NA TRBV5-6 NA CASSRRGYEQYF TGTGCCAGCAGCCGGCGGGGCTACGAGCAGTACTTC
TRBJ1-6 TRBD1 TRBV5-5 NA CASSLDRDRAFSPLHF TGTGCCAGCAGCTTAGACCGGGACAGGGCCTTTTCACCCCTCCACTTT
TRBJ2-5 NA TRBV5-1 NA CASSLGGPSLGETQYF TGCGCCAGCAGCTTGGGGGGGCCAAGTTTGGGAGAGACCCAGTACTTC
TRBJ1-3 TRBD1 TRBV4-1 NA CASSQGTGPGNTIYF TGCGCCAGCAGCCAAGGGACAGGGCCTGGAAACACCATATATTTT
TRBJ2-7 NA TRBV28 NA CASSLLGYEQYF TGTGCCAGCAGTTTACTCGGCTACGAGCAGTACTTC
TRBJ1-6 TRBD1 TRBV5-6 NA CASSLDTGDNSPLHF TGTGCCAGCAGCTTGGATACAGGGGATAATTCACCCCTCCACTTT
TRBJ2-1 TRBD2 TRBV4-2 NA CASSRPMGGGYNEQFF TGTGCCAGCAGCCGCCCAATGGGGGGGGGTTACAATGAGCAGTTCTTC
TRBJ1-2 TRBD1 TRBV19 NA CASTDRGNSPTGNYGYTF TGTGCCAGTACGGACAGGGGAAACAGTCCGACGGGGAACTATGGCTACACCTTC
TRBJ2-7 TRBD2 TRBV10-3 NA CAISGGLAGISYEQYF TGTGCCATCAGTGGGGGACTAGCGGGAATCTCCTACGAGCAGTACTTC
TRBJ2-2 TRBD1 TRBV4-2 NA CASSQPRGRGGGELFF TGTGCCAGCAGCCAACCCAGGGGGCGTGGTGGCGGGGAGCTGTTTTTT
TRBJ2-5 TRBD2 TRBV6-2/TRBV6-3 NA CASSYTAGGRGKTQYF TGTGCCAGCAGTTACACGGCCGGCGGGAGAGGGAAGACCCAGTACTTC
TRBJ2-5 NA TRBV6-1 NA CASSDGLGAETQYF TGTGCCAGCAGTGACGGGTTGGGGGCAGAGACCCAGTACTTC
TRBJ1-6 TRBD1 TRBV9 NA CASSVGTGASPLHF TGTGCCAGCAGCGTCGGGACAGGGGCCTCACCCCTCCACTTT
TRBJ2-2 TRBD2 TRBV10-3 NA CAISESSGMNTGELFF TGTGCCATCAGTGAGTCAAGCGGGATGAACACCGGGGAGCTGTTTTTT
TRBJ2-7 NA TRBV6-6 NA CASRNPTNEQYF TGTGCTAGCAGGAACCCTACTAACGAGCAGTACTTC
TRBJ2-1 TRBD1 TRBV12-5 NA CASGLVAGTGIHEQFF TGTGCTAGTGGTTTGGTTGCCGGGACAGGGATCCATGAGCAGTTCTTC
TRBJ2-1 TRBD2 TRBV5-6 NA CASSARRASGRLEQFF TGTGCCAGCAGCGCACGTCGCGCTAGCGGGAGGCTAGAGCAGTTCTTC
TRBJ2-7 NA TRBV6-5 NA CASSLRRGPYEQYF TGTGCCAGCAGTTTACGGAGGGGACCCTACGAGCAGTACTTC
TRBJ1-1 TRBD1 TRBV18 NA CASSPSGTGTEAFF TGTGCCAGCTCACCGTCCGGGACAGGGACTGAAGCTTTCTTT
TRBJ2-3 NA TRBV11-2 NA CASSFRQSTDTQYF TGTGCCAGCAGCTTCCGACAGAGCACAGATACGCAGTATTTT
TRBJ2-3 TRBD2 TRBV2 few CASNWPGLASTDTQYF TGTGCCAGTAACTGGCCTGGACTAGCAAGCACAGATACGCAGTATTTT
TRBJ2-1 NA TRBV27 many CASSFSKTGEQFF TGTGCCAGCAGTTTTAGCAAGACGGGTGAGCAGTTCTTC
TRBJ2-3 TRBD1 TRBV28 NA CASSDVPGTGGLNADTQYF TGTGCCAGCAGTGACGTACCCGGGACAGGGGGCTTAAACGCAGATACGCAGTATTTT
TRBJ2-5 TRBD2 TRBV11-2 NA CASSLMGLTSVQETQYF TGTGCCAGCAGCTTAATGGGCCTGACTAGCGTACAAGAGACCCAGTACTTC
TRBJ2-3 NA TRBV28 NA CASSLRRWAGTTDTQYF TGTGCCAGCAGTTTAAGAAGGTGGGCGGGAACAACAGATACGCAGTATTTT
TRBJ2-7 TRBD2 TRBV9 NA CASSPGGATSYEQYF TGTGCCAGCAGCCCCGGGGGGGCGACGTCCTACGAGCAGTACTTC
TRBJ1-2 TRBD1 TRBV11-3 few CASSLEGQEHYGYTF TGTGCCAGCAGCTTGGAGGGACAGGAACACTATGGCTACACCTTC
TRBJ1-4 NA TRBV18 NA CASSPPAGSGLFF TGTGCCAGCTCACCACCGGCGGGGTCGGGACTGTTTTTT
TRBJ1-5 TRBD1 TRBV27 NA CASSTYRGLQPQHF TGTGCCAGCAGCACTTACAGGGGGCTTCAGCCCCAGCATTTT
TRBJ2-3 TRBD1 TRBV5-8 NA CASSGQGHTDTQYF TGTGCCAGCAGTGGACAGGGCCACACAGATACGCAGTATTTT
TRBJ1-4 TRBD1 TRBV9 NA CAGREQGVEKLFF TGTGCCGGCAGGGAACAGGGGGTTGAAAAACTGTTTTTT
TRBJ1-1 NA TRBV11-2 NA CASSYSDFRGTEAFF TGTGCCAGCAGTTACTCGGACTTCAGAGGGACTGAAGCTTTCTTT
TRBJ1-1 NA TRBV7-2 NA CASSSRQSITEAFF TGTGCCAGCAGCTCAAGACAGAGTATCACTGAAGCTTTCTTT
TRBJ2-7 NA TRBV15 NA CATSRDRGPYEQYF TGTGCCACCAGCAGAGACAGGGGCCCCTACGAGCAGTACTTC
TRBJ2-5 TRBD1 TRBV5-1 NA CASSLDRGLGETQYF TGCGCCAGCAGCTTAGACAGGGGGCTGGGTGAGACCCAGTACTTC
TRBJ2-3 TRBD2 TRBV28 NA CASRPGLAGTDTQYF TGTGCCAGCAGGCCCGGACTAGCGGGCACAGATACGCAGTATTTT
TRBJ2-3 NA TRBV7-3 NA CASSTGDTQYF TGTGCCAGCAGCACCGGGGATACGCAGTATTTT
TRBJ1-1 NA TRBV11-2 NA CASSWGGNTEAFF TGTGCCAGCAGCTGGGGGGGTAACACTGAAGCTTTCTTT
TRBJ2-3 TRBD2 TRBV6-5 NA CASSSLAVSTDTQYF TGTGCCAGCAGTTCTCTAGCGGTTAGCACAGATACGCAGTATTTT
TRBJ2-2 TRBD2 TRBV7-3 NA CASSIGTSGRATELFF TGTGCCAGCAGCATTGGGACTAGCGGGAGAGCGACGGAGCTGTTTTTT
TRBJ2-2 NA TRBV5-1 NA CASSLNNLNTGELFF TGCGCCAGCAGCTTGAACAACCTGAACACCGGGGAGCTGTTTTTT
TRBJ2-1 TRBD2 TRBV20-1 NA CSASLLAGVPYNEQFF TGCAGTGCTAGTCTCCTAGCGGGGGTCCCCTACAATGAGCAGTTCTTC
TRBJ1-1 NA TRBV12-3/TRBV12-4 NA CASSFGGPEAFF TGTGCCAGCAGTTTTGGAGGACCAGAAGCTTTCTTT